One sample yielded the 10 T cell receptor beta chains listed below, sequenced in a study of CD8+CD57+ T cells in acquired aplastic anemia. Genomic DNA, serving as template, underwent TCR beta VDJ and CDR3 profiling. TCRdb analysed the reads with MiXCR anew, one entry per CDR3 protein. Of fewer than 150,000 distinct CDR3 sequences listed, 48% are singletons. The sample comprised sorted CD4+, CD8+, or CD8+CD57+ T cells (not recorded which) from PBMCs. The receptors shown here come from a human donor in good health, serving as a control.

This clonotype was observed many times. The rearrangement links TRBV12-3 or TRBV12-4 to TRBJ2-7; 10 bases are shared with TRBD1. V was pared by 6 bases and J by 3 bases, with 8 bases of the junction left unmatched. This CDR3 has 15 amino acids. The CDR3 DNA sequence: TGTGCCAGCAGCCTCGGGACAGGGGTCTACTACGAGCAGTACTTC. Residues: CASSLGTGVYYEQYF.

The chain joins TRBV15 to TRBJ2-5; TRBD1 matches at 7 bases. V lost 1 base and J lost 5; bases outside the gene matches: 13. This CDR3 spans 17 amino acids. Per germline, CDR1 LNHNV and CDR2 YYDKDF (reference sequence). The DNA for the CDR3 is TGTGCCACCAGCAGAGGTGAAGGGGGCAATCTTTTCGAGACCCAGTACTTC. Translating gives CATSRGEGGNLFETQYF.

DNA of the CDR3: TGTGCCAGCAGCTTCAGTGGAGAAGGGTCACCCCTCCACTTT. The encoded protein is CASSFSGEGSPLHF. The chain joins TRBV7-7 to TRBJ1-6; D is unresolved. The germline CDR1 and CDR2 sequences are SSHAT and FNYEAQ (reference sequence). This CDR3 is built from 14 residues. Trimming shortened V by 3 bases and J by 10 bases, and 13 bases separated the two germline ends. Drawing the rest from reference TRBV7-7 and TRBJ1-6, the complete variable domain is GAGVSQSPRYKVTKRGQDVTLRCDPISSHATLYWYQQALGQGPEFLTYFNYEAQPDKSGLPSDRFSAERPEGSISTLTIQRTEQRDSAMYRCASSFSGEGSPLHFGNGTRLTVT.

With respect to this clonotype: Since a much larger clone is just one base distant, this may be a read error. This chain uses TRBV30 with TRBJ1-1; D is unclear. The V gene's germline CDR1 is GTSNPN and CDR2 SVGIG (reference sequence). The CDR3 spans 14 residues. V was cut by 2 bases and J by 1 base, with 11 bases left in between. CDR3 residues: CAWSTMGTNTEAFF. As DNA, the CDR3 is TGTGCCTGGAGTACTATGGGAACGAACACTGAAGCTTTCTTT.

This clonotype was counted at least ten times. As DNA, the CDR3 is TGCGCCAGCAGCCAAGATGGTCGGGGATATGGCTACACCTTC. Protein product: CASSQDGRGYGYTF. This chain uses TRBV4-3 with TRBJ1-2; no reliable D call. V was cut by 0 bases and J by 5 bases, with 10 bases left in between. Germline V gene data show CDR1 as LGHNA and CDR2 as YSLEER. The CDR3 has 14 residues.

V and J are TRBV20-1 and TRBJ2-7; no reliable D call. Trimming removed 0 bases from V and 9 bases from J, with 15 bases in between. The CDR3 is made up of 13 amino acids. Looked up from germline, CDR1 is DFQATT and CDR2 is SNEGSKA (reference sequence). DNA for the CDR3: TGCAGTGCTAGAGAGGGAACGGACGATGGGCAGTACTTC. This translates into CSAREGTDDGQYF.

The genes are TRBV4-2 and TRBJ1-2; D uncertain. V dropped 0 bases and J dropped 8 bases, with 16 bases sitting between them. The germline CDR1 and CDR2 sequences are LGHNA and YNFKEQ. The CDR3 covers 15 residues. The CDR3 region is CASSQEAANLWGYTF. DNA for the CDR3: TGTGCCAGCAGCCAAGAGGCCGCGAACCTTTGGGGCTACACCTTC.

This clonotype was counted ten times or more. The chain joins TRBV20-1 to TRBJ1-6; D might be TRBD1 (6 bases). The CDR3 has 14 residues. The V gene lost 0 bases and the J gene lost 8 bases, with 11 bases spanning the gap. The germline V gene has CDR1 DFQATT and CDR2 SNEGSKA (reference sequence). The CDR3 region has the DNA TGCAGTGCTAGAGAAGGGGGGCAGGATTCACCCCTCCACTTT. Its protein is CSAREGGQDSPLHF.

Regarding this clonotype: With a much larger clone just one base away, this may be a read error. The chain has TRBV5-6 and TRBJ1-2; D gene unclear. CDR3 size: 11 residues. Germline V gene data show CDR1 as SGHDT and CDR2 as YYEEEE. V was trimmed by 3 bases and J by 3 bases, leaving 3 bases between them. In DNA, the CDR3 is TGTGCCAGCAGCTCTGACTATGGCTACACCTTC. Protein sequence: CASSSDYGYTF.

This chain connects TRBV4-1 to TRBJ1-6; TRBD1 matches 7 bases. From germline, CDR1 is MGHRA and CDR2 YSYEKL. CDR3 length equals 16 residues. V shed 0 bases and J 6 bases; nucleotides not matched to a gene: 5. CDR3 in amino acids: CASSQDRGTVNSPLHF. The CDR3 DNA reads TGCGCCAGCAGCCAAGATAGAGGGACAGTTAATTCACCCCTCCACTTT.